This T cell receptor (beta chain) was profiled in a study of blood T cells in healthy people across ages. Overall study: Per two T cells, template switching captured roughly one barcoded beta molecule.

A few counts support this clonotype. The CDR3 loop spans 12 amino acids. With 7 bases removed from V and 0 bases from J, the gap between germline ends came to 10 bases. CDR1 is SQVTM and CDR2 is ANQGSEA in the germline V gene. The authors ran a second PCR of roughly 6 to 11 cycles using a sample-barcoded 5' primer and a J-beta primer mix. Unique molecular identifiers of 12 random nucleotides labeled each cDNA. TCRdb redid the calling of the 5' RACE reads with MiXCR, one entry per CDR3 protein. In the table there are roughly 1,500,000 distinct CDR3 sequences, roughly 40% of which are singletons. This chain joins TRBV29-1 and TRBJ2-7; D unresolved. The sequence was collected from a woman between 18 and 30 years old in good health. Material: blood. CDR3 nucleotide sequence: TGCAGCGCCGCAGGCAACTCCTACGAGCAGTACTTC. Its protein is CSAAGNSYEQYF.